The present TCR beta chain was sequenced within a study of T cell clonality in common variable immunodeficiency. The V gene's germline CDR1 is SGHRS and CDR2 YFSETQ. The CDR3 contains 15 residues. Trimming removed 3 bases at V and 0 bases at J, with 11 bases between. Study-wide results and caveats: Fewer TCRbeta clones were shared among CVID subjects than controls.

Some clones are missing from TCRdb's copy, which holds only in-frame ones; the method was immunoSEQ multiplex PCR. Sampling found 30,000 to 40,000 clones, none seen once. This clone was seen repeatedly, ten times or more. The antigen remains unidentified. The read gets to within 3 residues of the CDR3 end, and the germline J gene fills in the rest. The receptor's source is a person between 18 and 70 years old in good health. Source material: peripheral blood mononuclear cells. The V call is TRBV5-1, the J call TRBJ2-3, with D unresolved. CDR3 DNA (partial): TGCGCCAGCAGCTCGACTTCCCCTAGCACAGATACG. Amino acid sequence: CASSSTSPSTDT. The full CDR3 is CASSSTSPSTDTQYF.